The 28 T cell receptor beta chains given below trace back to one sample, sequenced in a study of blood T cell repertoires in COVID-19. Libraries were prepared by immunoSEQ multiplex PCR; TCRdb keeps only in-frame clonotypes and omits some of them. The sample records roughly 70,000 clones, less than 85% being singletons. The sample comprised peripheral blood. The receptor set was obtained from a man in his 60s with acute or convalescent COVID-19.

V is TRBV7-9 and J is TRBJ1-2; maybe TRBD1 (6 bases). Germline V gives CDR1 SEHNR, CDR2 FQNEAQ (reference sequence). Trimming took off 1 base at V and 4 bases at J, with 16 bases between the two ends. The CDR3 runs to 16 residues. The CDR3 spells CASSLGGSGETYGYTF. As DNA, the CDR3 is TGTGCCAGCAGCTTAGGAGGGTCAGGGGAGACCTATGGCTACACCTTC. Looking up the rest from reference TRBV7-9 and TRBJ1-2 gives the full variable domain: DTGVSQNPRHKITKRGQNVTFRCDPISEHNRLYWYRQTLGQGPEFLTYFQNEAQLEKSRLLSDRFSAERPKGSFSTLEIQRTEQGDSAMYLCASSLGGSGETYGYTFGSGTRLTVV.

This rearrangement joins TRBV5-4 to TRBJ1-1; D might be TRBD1 (6 bases). V gave up 2 bases and J gave up 0 bases, with 8 bases separating them. The CDR3 contains 14 residues. The germline CDR1 and CDR2 sequences are SGHNT and YYREEE (reference sequence). CDR3 coding DNA: TGTGCCAGCAGCTTCGGACAGATGAACACTGAAGCTTTCTTT. Translated: CASSFGQMNTEAFF.

This clone was seen a handful of times. The rearrangement joins TRBV4-2 to TRBJ1-6; 8 nucleotides match TRBD1. Germline-derived CDR1 and CDR2 are LGHNA and YNFKEQ. The length of the CDR3 is 15 residues. V was pared by 3 bases and J by 8 bases, with 6 bases of the junction left unmatched. DNA for the CDR3: TGTGCCAGCAGCCACGACAGGGGAGGGGATTCACCCCTCCACTTT. It is translated as CASSHDRGGDSPLHF.

This chain connects TRBV28 to TRBJ2-3; 8 bases line up with TRBD2. Germline CDR1 is MDHEN and CDR2 is SYDVKM. This CDR3 contains 16 residues. The J segment lost 1 base and the V segment lost 5 bases, leaving 8 bases of the junction unmatched. CDR3: CASSPGGEEGTDTQYF. CDR3 DNA: TGTGCCAGCAGTCCGGGGGGGGAAGAGGGCACAGATACGCAGTATTTT.

Only one count was recorded for this clone. The chain's CDR3 is CASSLGRQRGETQYF. In nucleotides, the CDR3 is TGTGCCAGCAGCTTGGGCCGACAGAGGGGGGAGACCCAGTACTTC. This chain joins TRBV5-4 and TRBJ2-5, with TRBD1 as a possible D gene (6 bases). Germline assignment: CDR1 SGHNT and CDR2 YYREEE (reference sequence). Trimming stripped 0 bases from V and 5 bases from J, with 14 bases between. The CDR3 is 15 residues long.

In its sample, this clone was seen many times. This chain uses TRBV6-5 with TRBJ1-1; the D is unclear. CDR1 and CDR2 from the germline V gene are MNHEY and SVGAGI. Trimming took 6 bases from V and 1 from J, leaving 9 bases between them. This CDR3 is 13 amino acids long. CDR3 in DNA: TGTGCCAGCAGGCCGCGGGAGAACACTGAAGCTTTCTTT. Protein product: CASRPRENTEAFF.

This chain joins TRBV6-4 and TRBJ1-4; D may be TRBD1 (5 bases). The length of the CDR3 is 16 residues. The V gene lost 0 bases and the J gene lost 0 bases, with 8 bases spanning the gap. Germline values: CDR1 MRHNA, CDR2 SNTAGT. The CDR3 region is CASSDSPGATNEKLFF. CDR3 nucleotides: TGTGCCAGCAGTGACTCGCCGGGGGCAACTAATGAAAAACTGTTTTTT.

The rearrangement joins TRBV19 to TRBJ2-5; 7 nucleotides agree with TRBD1. The junction had 15 bases not matched to a gene; V was cut back by 7 bases and J by 7 bases. This CDR3 region has 15 residues. CDR1 and CDR2 (germline): LNHDA, SQIVND (reference sequence). CDR3 protein: CASNNRGSGEGTQYF. The CDR3 nucleotides are TGTGCCAGTAATAACAGGGGTTCAGGAGAAGGGACCCAGTACTTC. Full variable domain (remainder filled in from reference TRBV19 and TRBJ2-5): DGGITQSPKYLFRKEGQNVTLSCEQNLNHDAMYWYRQDPGQGLRLIYYSQIVNDFQKGDIAEGYSVSREKKESFPLTVTSAQKNPTAFYLCASNNRGSGEGTQYFGPGTRLLVL.

This clone has a handful of counts. V and J are TRBV18 and TRBJ2-1; TRBD1 is a possible D gene (6 bases). The length of the CDR3 is 14 residues. Germline lookup yields CDR1 KGHSH and CDR2 LQKENI. Trimming shortened V by 3 bases and J by 4 bases, and 10 bases separated the two germline ends. Here the CDR3 DNA reads TGTGCCAGCTCACCCCCTGACAGGTACAATGAGCAGTTCTTC. It encodes CASSPPDRYNEQFF. The full variable domain, in which reference TRBV18 and TRBJ2-1 provide the parts outside the CDR3, is NAGVMQNPRHLVRRRGQEARLRCSPMKGHSHVYWYRQLPEEGLKFMVYLQKENIIDESGMPKERFSAEFPKEGPSILRIQQVVRGDSAAYFCASSPPDRYNEQFFGPGTRLTVL.

This clone was detected ten times or more. J is TRBJ1-4 and V is TRBV11-2; TRBD1 is a possible D gene (6 bases). This CDR3 has 13 amino acids. Per the germline V gene, CDR1 is SGHAT and CDR2 is FQNNGV. Deletions cut 8 bases from V and 8 bases from J, with 15 bases between. The CDR3 sequence is CASYKGDEEKLFF. The CDR3 nucleotides are TGTGCCAGCTACAAGGGGGACGAGGAAAAACTGTTTTTT.

The rearrangement links TRBV5-6 to TRBJ2-5, with 7 bases lining up with TRBD1. Germline V gene data show CDR1 as SGHDT and CDR2 as YYEEEE. The V and J ends lost 0 bases and 2 bases, in that order; junction bases with no gene match: 7. The CDR3 is made up of 16 amino acids. The CDR3 DNA reads TGTGCCAGCAGCTTGGTACAGGGACAGCCTCAAGAGACCCAGTACTTC. Translated: CASSLVQGQPQETQYF.

The gene calls are TRBV6-4 and TRBJ1-2, with TRBD1 identical over 7 bases. Germline CDR1 reads MRHNA; CDR2 reads SNTAGT. The CDR3 extends over 14 amino acids. The J segment lost 1 base and the V segment lost 3 bases, leaving 2 bases of the junction unmatched. CDR3 in amino acids: CASSEGGFNYGYTF. In DNA form, the CDR3 reads TGTGCCAGCAGTGAAGGGGGCTTTAACTATGGCTACACCTTC.

Only a few counts were recorded for this clone. The V gene is TRBV7-3, the J gene TRBJ1-1; tentatively, D is TRBD1 (5 bases). The CDR3 contains 15 residues. Trimming left V 5 bases short and J 2 bases short, with 15 bases between. Per germline, CDR1 SGHTA and CDR2 FQGTGA. The CDR3 here is CASSLESGDNTEAFF. As DNA, the CDR3 is TGTGCCAGCAGCCTGGAGTCGGGGGACAACACTGAAGCTTTCTTT.

The rearrangement links TRBV3-1 (or the pseudogene TRBV3-2) to TRBJ1-2; 10 nucleotides match TRBD1. Trimming at V came to 4 bases and at J to 6 bases, leaving 5 bases not matched to a gene. Germline CDR1 and CDR2: LGHDT and YNNKEL (reference sequence). CDR3 length equals 14 residues. CDR3 nucleotides: TGTGCCAGCAGCCTTGAGGGACAGGGGCATGGCTACACCTTC. It codes for CASSLEGQGHGYTF.

This clone has only a few counts. The rearrangement joins TRBV5-1 to TRBJ2-2, with a tentative D call TRBD1 (6 bases). V lost 4 bases, J lost 4 bases, and 14 bases lay in between. Looked up from germline, CDR1 is SGHRS and CDR2 is YFSETQ. CDR3 length equals 15 residues. Here the CDR3 reads CASSQRQARTGELFF. The CDR3 bases are TGCGCCAGCAGCCAAAGACAGGCACGCACCGGGGAGCTGTTTTTT.

This chain links TRBV14 with TRBJ2-5; D possibly corresponds to TRBD2 (7 bases). Trimming took off 5 bases at V and 4 bases at J, with 17 bases between the two ends. This CDR3 comprises 15 residues. Germline values: CDR1 SGHDN, CDR2 FVKESK. The CDR3 spells CASSFTRGPAETQYF. Written as DNA, the CDR3 is TGTGCCAGCAGCTTCACGCGGGGGCCGGCAGAGACCCAGTACTTC. Full variable domain (remainder filled in from reference TRBV14 and TRBJ2-5): EAGVTQFPSHSVIEKGQTVTLRCDPISGHDNLYWYRRVMGKEIKFLLHFVKESKQDESGMPNNRFLAERTGGTYSTLKVQPAELEDSGVYFCASSFTRGPAETQYFGPGTRLLVL.

There are many counts of this clone. The chain carries TRBV7-2 and TRBJ2-1, with TRBD2 identical over 13 bases. The CDR3 sequence is 15 residues long. The germline gives CDR1 SGHTA, CDR2 FQGNSA. J lost 12 bases, V lost 0 bases, and 5 bases had no gene match. The CDR3 reads CASSLAGLAGEGQFF. The CDR3 bases are TGTGCCAGCAGCTTAGCCGGACTAGCGGGAGAGGGGCAGTTCTTC. The complete variable domain, with remaining parts taken from reference TRBV7-2 and TRBJ2-1, reads GAGVSQSPSNKVTEKGKDVELRCDPISGHTALYWYRQSLGQGLEFLIYFQGNSAPDKSGLPSDRFSAERTGGSVSTLTIQRTQQEDSAVYLCASSLAGLAGEGQFFGPGTRLTVL.

Here the CDR3 reads CASSLDRGYEQYV. CDR3 coding DNA: TGTGCCAGCTCACTCGACAGGGGGTACGAGCAGTACGTC. The chain is built from TRBV18 and TRBJ2-7, with TRBD1 matching 9 bases. The junction had 2 bases not matched to a gene; V was cut back by 4 bases and J by 4 bases. The CDR3 has 13 amino acids. The germline CDR1 and CDR2 sequences are KGHSH and LQKENI.

V usage is TRBV23-1 and J usage is TRBJ2-5, with 9 bases matching TRBD1. TRBV23-1 is an open reading frame whose function is uncertain. The CDR3 is made up of 17 amino acids. V shed 1 base and J 0 bases; nucleotides not matched to a gene: 6. The CDR3 nucleotides read TGCGCCAGCAGTCAATTTCGTAGGGACAGGGACCAAGAGACCCAGTACTTC. This gives the protein CASSQFRRDRDQETQYF.

V usage is TRBV3-1 (or the pseudogene TRBV3-2) and J usage is TRBJ2-2, with 12 nucleotides matching TRBD1. CDR1 and CDR2 (germline): LGHDT, YNNKEL (reference sequence). V gave up 11 bases and J gave up 7 bases; unmatched junction bases: 11. The CDR3 consists of 15 residues. CDR3 nucleotides: TGTGCCGTCGGCCGGGACAGGGGGCTTTACGGGGAGCTGTTTTTT. It codes for CAVGRDRGLYGELFF.

J is TRBJ1-5 and V is TRBV19; tentatively, D is TRBD1 (6 bases). V dropped 5 bases and J dropped 4 bases, with 18 bases sitting between them. This CDR3 spans 16 amino acids. In germline, CDR1 is LNHDA, CDR2 SQIVND (reference sequence). CDR3 in amino acids: CASSPFQGTKNQPQHF. Here the CDR3 DNA reads TGTGCCAGTAGTCCATTTCAGGGGACGAAAAATCAGCCCCAGCATTTT.

The chain employs TRBV18 and TRBJ1-1, with D hard to call. CDR1 is KGHSH, CDR2 LQKENI, per germline. The CDR3 contains 13 residues. The V end lost 3 bases, the J end lost 3 bases, and 8 bases lay between the germline ends. The CDR3 DNA follows: TGTGCCAGCTCACCGAGGAAGGACACTGAAGCTTTCTTT. Its protein product is CASSPRKDTEAFF.

The chain carries TRBV28 and TRBJ2-1, with a weak D call TRBD1 (6 bases). CDR3 length: 15 residues. Trimming removed 6 bases at V and 2 bases at J, with 14 bases between. Germline V lookup: CDR1 MDHEN, CDR2 SYDVKM. The CDR3 bases are TGTGCCAGCAGGTACAGGGTTAGCACCTACAATGAGCAGTTCTTC. Encoded protein: CASRYRVSTYNEQFF.

The chain is built from TRBV11-2 and TRBJ2-5, with D unclear. Trimming took 3 bases from V and 5 from J, leaving 13 bases between them. Looked up from germline, CDR1 is SGHAT and CDR2 is FQNNGV. The CDR3 is 14 residues long. CDR3: CASSFKRNGETQYF. CDR3 in DNA: TGTGCCAGCAGCTTTAAACGGAACGGGGAGACCCAGTACTTC.

The sample holds a few counts of this clone. This sample also contains other DNA sequences that code for the same CDR3. This chain links TRBV28 with TRBJ2-3; tentative D call: TRBD2 (6 bases). The CDR3 length is 14 residues. Trimming took off 11 bases at V and 0 bases at J, with 15 bases between the two ends. Germline-derived CDR1 and CDR2 are MDHEN and SYDVKM. CDR3 in DNA: TGTGCCTCCCGACCCGGGACTAGCACAGATACGCAGTATTTT. Translating gives CASRPGTSTDTQYF.

This rearrangement joins TRBV9 to TRBJ1-3; 8 positions agree with TRBD1. The CDR3 totals 14 residues. Looked up from germline, CDR1 is SGDLS and CDR2 is YYNGEE. The ends lost 6 bases at V and 5 bases at J; junction bases unmatched: 7. CDR3 region: CASNPGRGRNTIYF. In DNA, the CDR3 is TGTGCCAGCAATCCGGGCAGGGGGCGAAACACCATATATTTT.

This clone came up a few times. The chain combines TRBV28 with TRBJ1-6; D not resolved. Germline V gene sequence: CDR1 MDHEN, CDR2 SYDVKM. The CDR3 is 13 residues long. The V end was cut by 3 bases, the J end by 6 bases, with 6 bases between. CDR3 in amino acids: CASSFSRNSPLHF. The CDR3 bases are TGTGCCAGCAGTTTTTCCCGTAATTCACCCCTCCACTTT. Full variable domain (missing parts from reference TRBV28 and TRBJ1-6): DVKVTQSSRYLVKRTGEKVFLECVQDMDHENMFWYRQDPGLGLRLIYFSYDVKMKEKGDIPEGYSVSREKKERFSLILESASTNQTSMYLCASSFSRNSPLHFGNGTRLTVT.

This clone was counted at least ten times. The V gene is TRBV4-2, the J gene TRBJ2-1; no reliable D call. The CDR3 totals 16 residues. Germline V CDR1 and CDR2: LGHNA, YNFKEQ. V lost 1 base to trimming and J lost 0 bases, with 10 bases between them. This CDR3 is CASSQGRQTSYNEQFF. CDR3 nucleotides: TGTGCCAGCAGCCAAGGGCGGCAGACCTCCTACAATGAGCAGTTCTTC.